The entry below describes one T cell receptor (beta chain). The antigen remains unidentified. This specimen belongs to a study of T cells in localized non-small cell lung cancer. Study-level points and caveats: Peak T cell clonality was found in uninvolved adjacent lung, exceeding tumor.

TCRdb keeps only in-frame clones here, not all; method: immunoSEQ multiplex PCR. Of roughly 38,000 clones detected, around 90% appear once; the ten largest clones hold roughly 2.5%. This clonotype originated in a woman aged 35-75 years with stage I lung adenocarcinoma. Specimen: peripheral blood, collected before any cancer treatment.

CDR3 residues: CASSSTGGASYNEQFF. For the CDR3, the DNA is TGTGCCAGCAGTTCCACAGGGGGCGCCTCCTACAATGAGCAGTTCTTC. V and J are TRBV27 and TRBJ2-1; 9 nucleotides align to TRBD1. This CDR3 is 16 amino acids long. Germline trimming cut 4 bases from V and 0 bases from J; bases unmatched to any gene: 4. Germline values: CDR1 MNHEY, CDR2 SMNVEV (reference sequence).